The present entry profiles one T cell receptor (beta chain) with its context. The junction does not match germline at one end; this may be a read error. The CDR3 sequence is 14 residues long. Germline V gene data show CDR1 as LNHDA and CDR2 as SQIVND (reference sequence). The entry originates in a study of blood T cell repertoires in COVID-19. Background on the study: Sample material is recorded as cDNA or gDNA derived from T cells, B-cell-depleted T cells, or PBMCs.

Study processing details: Reference gene primer amplification gave estimated nucleated cell counts. Clones were sequenced by immunoSEQ multiplex PCR, and TCRdb holds only the in-frame ones, with some missing. The V and J calls and clone size were taken over from that table, and D and trimming were inferred from the DNA. The sample includes some 210,000 clones, about 83% of them seen just once. The clonotype comes from a woman in her sixties or seventies with active or convalescent COVID-19. The source material was peripheral blood. The chain recombines TRBV19 with TRBJ1-6; 9 bases match TRBD1. Here the CDR3 DNA reads TGTGCCTGTAGGCCGGGACAGGGAAGTTCACCCCTCCACTTT. It yields the protein CACRPGQGSSPLHF. Filled out from reference TRBV19 and TRBJ1-6, the complete variable domain reads DGGITQSPKYLFRKEGQNVTLSCEQNLNHDAMYWYRQDPGQGLRLIYYSQIVNDFQKGDIAEGYSVSREKKESFPLTVTSAQKNPTAFYLCACRPGQGSSPLHFGNGTRLTVT.